The sequence of this T cell receptor beta chain was determined in a study of shared clonotypes between healthy human individuals. Donors were Caucasian adults residing in Nashville, Tennessee, USA. CDR1 is MGHRA, CDR2 YSYEKL, per germline. The CDR3 length is 15 residues. V lost 4 bases and J 3 bases, leaving 13 bases between the germline ends. Libraries were prepared by immunoSEQ multiplex PCR; TCRdb keeps only in-frame clonotypes and omits some of them. The table has about 490,000 clones, around 80% seen once. The TCR comes from a woman between 40 and 50 years old in good health. Some clones in this sample may be carry-over from other donors' samples. Sequenced input: PBMCs. The J gene is TRBJ2-1, the V gene TRBV4-1, with D tentatively TRBD2 (6 bases). CDR3 nucleotide sequence: TGCGCCAGCAGCCCGGTTAGCGGAGTCTACAATGAGCAGTTCTTC. Protein product: CASSPVSGVYNEQFF.